Below are 6 T cell receptor beta chains sequenced from a single sample in a study of blood T cell repertoires in COVID-19. The protocol was immunoSEQ multiplex PCR, while the TCRdb copy is restricted to in-frame clones and leaves out a portion. The sample shows 180,000 or so clones, approximately 82% of them seen only once. The sequencing input was peripheral blood. These TCRs come from a human donor with acute or convalescent COVID-19. The donor label of this sample is uncertain.

The count of this clone is one. V and J are TRBV2 and TRBJ2-5, with D perhaps TRBD1 (5 bases). V was clipped by 4 bases and J by 5 bases, with 14 bases between them. CDR3 length: 14 amino acids. Germline lookup yields CDR1 SNHLY and CDR2 FYNNEI. The CDR3 DNA sequence: TGTGCCAGCAGTGGGGCAGGGCCTGGGGAGACCCAGTACTTC. This codes for CASSGAGPGETQYF.

The chain has TRBV11-2 and TRBJ2-2; 10 nucleotides match TRBD2. CDR1 and CDR2 from the germline V gene are SGHAT and FQNNGV. The length of the CDR3 is 19 residues. V shed 4 bases, J shed 3 bases, and the junction held 14 bases outside the gene matches. The CDR3 region has the DNA TGTGCCAGCAGCTCCAGACGCGTCACTAGCGGGACAGACACCGGGGAGCTGTTTTTT. Translation: CASSSRRVTSGTDTGELFF.

The chain joins TRBV21-1 to TRBJ2-7; the listed D gene, TRBD2, was not tested against the DNA. TRBV21-1 is deemed a pseudogene. The CDR3 spans 14 residues. The CDR3 DNA sequence: TGTGCCAGCAGCCTTCGCCCTCTAGGATGCGAGCAGTACTTC. It is translated as CASSLRPLGCEQYF.

The rearrangement joins TRBV19 to TRBJ1-1, with D unclear. The V end was cut by 5 bases, the J end by 1 base, with 14 bases between. The CDR3 is 15 amino acids. Germline values: CDR1 LNHDA, CDR2 SQIVND (reference sequence). This CDR3 reads CASSPRVETNTEAFF. In nucleotides, the CDR3 is TGTGCCAGTAGTCCTCGGGTGGAGACGAACACTGAAGCTTTCTTT.

The rearrangement uses TRBV13 and TRBJ1-2; possibly TRBD1 for D (5 bases). V was cut by 4 bases and J by 3 bases, with 18 bases left in between. Per the germline V gene, CDR1 is PRHDT and CDR2 is FYEKMQ (reference sequence). This CDR3 comprises 16 residues. The CDR3, as DNA: TGTGCCAGCAGCTCGCTGGGGGGAGTTAGGGACTATGGCTACACCTTC. It encodes CASSSLGGVRDYGYTF.

The DNA of the CDR3 is TGCGCCAGCAGCTTGTCGACGTTTCAGGGGTTAAGTGGCTACACCTTC. Translated, it gives CASSLSTFQGLSGYTF. The genes are TRBV5-1 and TRBJ1-2; TRBD1 is a possible D gene (6 bases). The CDR3 is made up of 16 amino acids. The V end lost 1 base, the J end lost 7 bases, and 20 bases lay between the germline ends. The germline gives CDR1 SGHRS, CDR2 YFSETQ.